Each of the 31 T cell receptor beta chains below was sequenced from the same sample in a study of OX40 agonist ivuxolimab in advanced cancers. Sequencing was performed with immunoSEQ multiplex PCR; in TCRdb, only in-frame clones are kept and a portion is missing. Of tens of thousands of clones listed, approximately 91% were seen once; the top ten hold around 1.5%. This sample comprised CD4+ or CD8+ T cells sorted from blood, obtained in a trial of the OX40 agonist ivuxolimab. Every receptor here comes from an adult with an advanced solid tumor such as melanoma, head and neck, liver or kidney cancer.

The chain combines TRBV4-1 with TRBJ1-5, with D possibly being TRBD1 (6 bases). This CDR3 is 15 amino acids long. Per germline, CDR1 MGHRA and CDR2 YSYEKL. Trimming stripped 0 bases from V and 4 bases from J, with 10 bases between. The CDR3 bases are TGCGCCAGCAGCCAAGAAGACAGGAGAAATCAGCCCCAGCATTTT. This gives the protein CASSQEDRRNQPQHF.

The CDR3 region is CSVPGGGAGETQYF. The CDR3 DNA is TGCAGCGTCCCCGGAGGGGGGGCTGGAGAGACCCAGTACTTC. The gene calls are TRBV29-1 and TRBJ2-5; TRBD2 is a possible D gene (7 bases). There are 14 residues in the CDR3. The V gene's germline CDR1 is SQVTM and CDR2 ANQGSEA. The V end lost 6 bases, the J end lost 4 bases, and 18 bases lay between the germline ends.

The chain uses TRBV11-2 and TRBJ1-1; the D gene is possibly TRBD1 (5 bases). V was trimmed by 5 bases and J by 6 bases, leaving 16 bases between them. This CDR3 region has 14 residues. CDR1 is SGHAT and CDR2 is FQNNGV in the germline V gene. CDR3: CASSNRRLGAEAFF. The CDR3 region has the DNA TGTGCCAGCAGCAACAGGAGGTTGGGCGCTGAAGCTTTCTTT.

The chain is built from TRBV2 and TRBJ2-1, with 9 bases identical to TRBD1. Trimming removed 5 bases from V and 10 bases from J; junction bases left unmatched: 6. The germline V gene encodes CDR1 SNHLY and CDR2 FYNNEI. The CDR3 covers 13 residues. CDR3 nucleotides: TGTGCCAGCAGTTACAGGGGGCTAAGCGAGCAGTTCTTC. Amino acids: CASSYRGLSEQFF.

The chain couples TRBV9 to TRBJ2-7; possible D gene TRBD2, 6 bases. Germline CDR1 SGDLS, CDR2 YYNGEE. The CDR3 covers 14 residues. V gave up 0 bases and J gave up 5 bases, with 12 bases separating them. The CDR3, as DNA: TGTGCCAGCAGCGTAGCTGTTTGGGGGGACGAGCAGTACTTC. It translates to CASSVAVWGDEQYF.

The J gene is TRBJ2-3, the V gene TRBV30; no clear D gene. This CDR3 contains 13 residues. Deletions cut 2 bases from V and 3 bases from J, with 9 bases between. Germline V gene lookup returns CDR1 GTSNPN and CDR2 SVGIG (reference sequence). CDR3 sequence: CAWSPGGTDTQYF. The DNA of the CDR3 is TGTGCCTGGAGTCCTGGTGGGACAGATACGCAGTATTTT.

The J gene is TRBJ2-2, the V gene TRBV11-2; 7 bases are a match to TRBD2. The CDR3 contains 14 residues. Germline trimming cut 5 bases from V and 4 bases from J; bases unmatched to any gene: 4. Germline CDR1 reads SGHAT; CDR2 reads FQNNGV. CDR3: CASSLGTTTGELFF. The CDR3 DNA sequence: TGTGCCAGCAGCCTCGGGACTACCACCGGGGAGCTGTTTTTT.

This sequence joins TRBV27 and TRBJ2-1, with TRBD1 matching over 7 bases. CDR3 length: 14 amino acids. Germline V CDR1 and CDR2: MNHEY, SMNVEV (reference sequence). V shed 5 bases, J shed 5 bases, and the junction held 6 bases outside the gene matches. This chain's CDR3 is CASSPRTGNNEQFF. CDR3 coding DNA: TGTGCCAGCAGTCCCCGGACAGGTAACAATGAGCAGTTCTTC.

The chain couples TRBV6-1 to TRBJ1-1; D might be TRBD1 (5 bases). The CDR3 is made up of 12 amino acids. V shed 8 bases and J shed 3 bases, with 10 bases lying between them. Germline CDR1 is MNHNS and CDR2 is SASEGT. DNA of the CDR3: TGTGCCAGCTCCGACAGCCACACTGAAGCTTTCTTT. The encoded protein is CASSDSHTEAFF.

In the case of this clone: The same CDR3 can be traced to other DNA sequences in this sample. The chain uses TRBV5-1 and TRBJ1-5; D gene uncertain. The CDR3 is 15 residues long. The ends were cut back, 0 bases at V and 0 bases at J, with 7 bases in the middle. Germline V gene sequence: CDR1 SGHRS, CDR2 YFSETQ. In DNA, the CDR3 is TGCGCCAGCAGCTTGGTCGGAGGTAGCAATCAGCCCCAGCATTTT. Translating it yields CASSLVGGSNQPQHF.

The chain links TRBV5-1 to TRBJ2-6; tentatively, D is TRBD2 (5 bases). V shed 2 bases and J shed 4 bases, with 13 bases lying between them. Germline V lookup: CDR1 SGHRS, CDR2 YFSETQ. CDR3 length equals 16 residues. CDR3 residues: CASSFGGQGGANVLTF. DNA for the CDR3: TGCGCCAGCAGCTTCGGCGGGCAAGGGGGGGCCAACGTCCTGACTTTC.

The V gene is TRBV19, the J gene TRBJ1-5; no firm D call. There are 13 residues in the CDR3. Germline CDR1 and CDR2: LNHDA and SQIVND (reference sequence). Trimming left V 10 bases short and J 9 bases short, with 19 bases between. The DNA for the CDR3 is TGTGCCACCGCGGCGGGGTGGGTCCGGCCCCAGCATTTT. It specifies CATAAGWVRPQHF.

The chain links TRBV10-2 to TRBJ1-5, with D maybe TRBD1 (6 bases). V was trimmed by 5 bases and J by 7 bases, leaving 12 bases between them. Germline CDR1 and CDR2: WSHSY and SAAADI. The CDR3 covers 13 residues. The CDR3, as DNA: TGCGCCAGCAGTACAGGGAACTGGCAGCCCCAGCATTTT. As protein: CASSTGNWQPQHF.

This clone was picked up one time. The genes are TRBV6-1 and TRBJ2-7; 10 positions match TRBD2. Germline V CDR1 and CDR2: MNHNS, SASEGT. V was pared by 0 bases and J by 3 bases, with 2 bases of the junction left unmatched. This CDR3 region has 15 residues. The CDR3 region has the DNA TGTGCCAGCAGTGAAGCGTGGACTAGCGGCTACGAGCAGTACTTC. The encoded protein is CASSEAWTSGYEQYF.

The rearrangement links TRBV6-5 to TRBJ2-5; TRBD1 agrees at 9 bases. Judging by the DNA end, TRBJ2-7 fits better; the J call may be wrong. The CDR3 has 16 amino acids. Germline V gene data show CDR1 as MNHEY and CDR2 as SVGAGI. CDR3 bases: TGTGCCAGCAGTTTCCGGGCCGGGACAGGGTACTACGAGCAGTACTTC. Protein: CASSFRAGTGYYEQYF.

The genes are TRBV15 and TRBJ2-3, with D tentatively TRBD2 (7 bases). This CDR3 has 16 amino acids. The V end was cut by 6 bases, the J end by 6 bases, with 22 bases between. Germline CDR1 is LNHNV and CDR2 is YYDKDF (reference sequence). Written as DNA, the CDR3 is TGTGCCACCAGTTTGGGAGGGGGTAGTGTGACCGATACGCAGTATTTT. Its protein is CATSLGGGSVTDTQYF.

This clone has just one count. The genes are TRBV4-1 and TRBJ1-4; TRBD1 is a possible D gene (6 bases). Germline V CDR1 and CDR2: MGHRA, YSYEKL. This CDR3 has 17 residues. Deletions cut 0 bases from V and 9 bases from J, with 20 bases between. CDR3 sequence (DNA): TGCGCCAGCAGCCAAGAGCGAGTAGAACAGGGCGGGCAAAAACTGTTTTTT. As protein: CASSQERVEQGGQKLFF.

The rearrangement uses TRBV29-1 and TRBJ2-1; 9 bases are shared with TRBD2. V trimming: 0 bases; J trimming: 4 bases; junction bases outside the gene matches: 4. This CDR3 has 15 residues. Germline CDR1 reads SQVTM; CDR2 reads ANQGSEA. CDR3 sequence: CSVEDRLAGYNEQFF. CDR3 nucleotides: TGCAGCGTTGAAGATCGCCTAGCGGGGTACAATGAGCAGTTCTTC.

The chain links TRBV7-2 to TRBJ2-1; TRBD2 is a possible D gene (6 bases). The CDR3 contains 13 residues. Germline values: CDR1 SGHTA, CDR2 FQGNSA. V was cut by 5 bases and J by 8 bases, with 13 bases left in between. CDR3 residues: CASSAGLGDEQFF. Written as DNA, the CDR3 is TGTGCCAGCAGCGCGGGACTGGGGGATGAGCAGTTCTTC.

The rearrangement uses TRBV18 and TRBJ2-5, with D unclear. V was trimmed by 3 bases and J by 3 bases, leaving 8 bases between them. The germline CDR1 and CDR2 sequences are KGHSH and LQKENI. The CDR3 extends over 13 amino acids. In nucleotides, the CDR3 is TGTGCCAGCTCACCGTCCGGAGAAGAGACCCAGTACTTC. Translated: CASSPSGEETQYF.

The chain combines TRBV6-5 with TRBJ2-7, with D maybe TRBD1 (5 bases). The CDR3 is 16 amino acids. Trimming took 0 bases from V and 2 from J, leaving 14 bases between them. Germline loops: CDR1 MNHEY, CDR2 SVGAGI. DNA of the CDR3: TGTGCCAGCAGTTACTCTCCCACAGGTTCTACCTACGAGCAGTACTTC. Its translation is CASSYSPTGSTYEQYF.

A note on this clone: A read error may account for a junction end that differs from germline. The CDR3 coding sequence is TGTGCCAGCAGCATAGCGGGGGGGCAAGACGAGCAGTACTTC. As protein: CASSIAGGQDEQYF. The chain uses TRBV7-6 and TRBJ2-7, with 11 bases lining up with TRBD2. This CDR3 contains 14 residues. CDR1 is SGHVS and CDR2 is FNYEAQ in the germline V gene.

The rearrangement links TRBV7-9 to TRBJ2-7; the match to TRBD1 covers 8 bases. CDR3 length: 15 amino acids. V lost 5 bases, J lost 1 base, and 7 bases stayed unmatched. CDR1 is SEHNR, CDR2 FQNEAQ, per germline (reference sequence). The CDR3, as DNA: TGTGCCAGCAGCCGAGGACAGGGCGCGTCCTACGAGCAGTACTTC. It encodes CASSRGQGASYEQYF. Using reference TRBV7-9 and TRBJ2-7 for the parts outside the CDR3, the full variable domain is DTGVSQNPRHKITKRGQNVTFRCDPISEHNRLYWYRQTLGQGPEFLTYFQNEAQLEKSRLLSDRFSAERPKGSFSTLEIQRTEQGDSAMYLCASSRGQGASYEQYFGPGTRLTVT.

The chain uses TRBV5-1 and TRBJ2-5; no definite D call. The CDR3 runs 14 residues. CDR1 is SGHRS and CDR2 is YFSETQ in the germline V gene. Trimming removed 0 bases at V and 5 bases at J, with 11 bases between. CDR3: CASSLAGAVETQYF. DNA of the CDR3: TGCGCCAGCAGCTTGGCCGGCGCTGTGGAGACCCAGTACTTC.

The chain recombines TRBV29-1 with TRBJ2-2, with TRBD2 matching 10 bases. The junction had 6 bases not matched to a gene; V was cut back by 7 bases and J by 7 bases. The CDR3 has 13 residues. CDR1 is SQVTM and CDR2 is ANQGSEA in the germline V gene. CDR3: CSAVSGGHGELFF. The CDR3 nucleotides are TGCAGCGCCGTTAGCGGGGGGCACGGGGAGCTGTTTTTT.

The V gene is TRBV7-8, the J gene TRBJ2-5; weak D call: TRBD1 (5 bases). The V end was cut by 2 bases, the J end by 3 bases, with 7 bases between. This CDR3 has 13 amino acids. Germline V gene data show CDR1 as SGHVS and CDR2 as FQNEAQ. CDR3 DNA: TGTGCCAGCAGCTTATCCAGGGAAGAGACCCAGTACTTC. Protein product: CASSLSREETQYF.

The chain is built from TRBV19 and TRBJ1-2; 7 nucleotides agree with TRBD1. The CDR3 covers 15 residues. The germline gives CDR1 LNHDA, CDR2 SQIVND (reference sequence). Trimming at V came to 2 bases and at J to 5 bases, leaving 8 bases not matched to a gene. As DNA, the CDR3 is TGTGCCAGTAGTATAACGCCGGGACAGCAGTATGGCTACACCTTC. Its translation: CASSITPGQQYGYTF.

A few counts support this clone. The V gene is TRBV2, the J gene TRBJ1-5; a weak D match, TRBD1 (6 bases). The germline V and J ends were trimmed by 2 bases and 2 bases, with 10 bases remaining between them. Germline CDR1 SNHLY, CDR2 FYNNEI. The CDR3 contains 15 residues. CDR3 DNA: TGTGCCAGCAGTGAATGGACAGTTGGCAATCAGCCCCAGCATTTT. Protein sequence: CASSEWTVGNQPQHF.

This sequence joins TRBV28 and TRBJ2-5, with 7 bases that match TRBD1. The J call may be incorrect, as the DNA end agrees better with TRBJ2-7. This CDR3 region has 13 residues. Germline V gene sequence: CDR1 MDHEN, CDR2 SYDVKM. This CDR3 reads CASSNSGGYEQYF. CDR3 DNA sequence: TGTGCCAGCAGCAACTCAGGGGGCTACGAGCAGTACTTC.

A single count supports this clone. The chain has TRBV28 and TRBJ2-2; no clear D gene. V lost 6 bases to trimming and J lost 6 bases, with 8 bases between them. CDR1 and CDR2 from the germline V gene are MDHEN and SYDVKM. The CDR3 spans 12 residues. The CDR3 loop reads CASRIEAGELFF. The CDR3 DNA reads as TGTGCCAGCAGGATAGAAGCCGGGGAGCTGTTTTTT.

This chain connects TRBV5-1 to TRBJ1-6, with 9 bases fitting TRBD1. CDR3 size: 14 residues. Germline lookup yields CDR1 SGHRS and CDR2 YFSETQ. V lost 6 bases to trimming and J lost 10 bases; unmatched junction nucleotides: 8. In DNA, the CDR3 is TGCGCCAGCACCCAGGGACAGGGAGACTCACCCCTCCACTTT. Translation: CASTQGQGDSPLHF. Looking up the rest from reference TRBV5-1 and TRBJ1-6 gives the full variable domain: KAGVTQTPRYLIKTRGQQVTLSCSPISGHRSVSWYQQTPGQGLQFLFEYFSETQRNKGNFPGRFSGRQFSNSRSEMNVSTLELGDSALYLCASTQGQGDSPLHFGNGTRLTVT.